The rows below give T cell receptor beta chains drawn from one sample of a study of blood T cell repertoires in COVID-19. Profiling relied on immunoSEQ multiplex PCR, and the TCRdb table lists in-frame clones only, not all of them. This sample has about 210,000 clones, with about 80% found just once. Sequenced: peripheral blood. These receptor sequences come from a woman older than 75 with COVID-19, enrolled during active disease. CDR3s include the opening cysteine and the closing phenylalanine or tryptophan. A D gene is named only where the DNA matches it firmly. Only part of the rows carry a size: once, few, many, or a class if the clone is expanded.

CASSLTRENTEAFF | TGTGCCAGCAGCTTGACCAGGGAGAACACTGAAGCTTTCTTT | - | - | TRBJ1-1 | TRBV7-2
CASFDWGGAEREAFF | TGTGCCAGCTTCGACTGGGGGGGGGCAGAGCGCGAAGCTTTCTTT | - | - | TRBJ1-1 | TRBV11-2
CASSLVTEYEQYF | TGTGCCAGCAGCTTAGTAACAGAGTACGAGCAGTACTTC | - | - | TRBJ2-7 | TRBV5-6
CASSPGGGNTIYF | TGTGCCAGCAGCCCCGGCGGGGGAAACACCATATATTTT | - | - | TRBJ1-3 | TRBV16
CASSVAPSGQGGFSPLHF | TGTGCCAGCAGCGTAGCCCCGAGCGGTCAGGGAGGGTTTTCACCCCTCCACTTT | - | few | TRBJ1-6 | TRBV9
CASSPARIFTGDKETQYF | TGTGCCAGCAGCCCAGCTCGAATCTTTACAGGGGACAAGGAGACCCAGTACTTC | TRBD1 | - | TRBJ2-5 | TRBV7-9
CAISDNRASGNTIYF | TGTGCCATCAGTGATAACAGGGCCTCTGGAAACACCATATATTTT | - | - | TRBJ1-3 | TRBV10-3
CASSRDRGTDTQYF | TGTGCCAGCAGTCGGGACAGGGGCACAGATACGCAGTATTTT | TRBD1 | once | TRBJ2-3 | TRBV2
CASSHGTGTQETQYF | TGTGCCAGCAGCCACGGGACAGGGACCCAAGAGACCCAGTACTTC | TRBD1 | - | TRBJ2-5 | TRBV3-1/TRBV3-2
CASSLVPGQGQEQYF | TGCGCCAGCAGCTTGGTACCGGGACAGGGGCAAGAGCAGTACTTC | TRBD1 | - | TRBJ2-7 | TRBV5-1
CASSLGRRGYEQYF | TGTGCCAGCAGCTTAGGACGGCGGGGCTACGAGCAGTACTTC | - | - | TRBJ2-7 | TRBV7-2
CASSQVQAGYTF | TGTGCCAGCAGCCAAGTTCAAGCTGGCTACACCTTC | - | - | TRBJ1-2 | TRBV3-1/TRBV3-2
CASSLGSWASGRSNHEQYF | TGTGCCAGCAGCTTAGGAAGTTGGGCTAGCGGGAGAAGCAACCACGAGCAGTACTTC | TRBD2 | - | TRBJ2-7 | TRBV7-6
CASSPGQGNYGYTF | TGTGCCAGCAGCCCGGGACAGGGGAATTATGGCTACACCTTC | TRBD1 | - | TRBJ1-2 | TRBV3-1/TRBV3-2
CASSRAGGYGYTF | TGTGCCAGCTCACGGGCAGGGGGATATGGCTACACCTTC | TRBD1 | - | TRBJ1-2 | TRBV25-1
CASSPGGDTQYF | TGTGCCAGCAGCCCAGGGGGAGATACGCAGTATTTT | TRBD1 | - | TRBJ2-3 | TRBV7-9
CASRQGSYGYTF | TGTGCCAGCAGACAGGGGAGCTATGGCTACACCTTC | TRBD1 | - | TRBJ1-2 | TRBV6-5
CASSEGDGTEAFF | TGCGCCAGTTCCGAGGGGGACGGCACTGAAGCTTTCTTT | - | - | TRBJ1-1 | TRBV5-1
CASSLVAPDRDNQPQHF | TGCGCCAGCAGCTTGGTAGCCCCGGACAGGGACAATCAGCCCCAGCATTTT | TRBD1 | - | TRBJ1-5 | TRBV5-1
CASSSRQGEFGGYTF | TGTGCCAGCAGCTCACGACAGGGGGAATTCGGTGGCTACACCTTC | TRBD1 | - | TRBJ1-2 | TRBV7-3
CASSVGLEETQYF | TGTGCCAGCAGCGTAGGACTAGAAGAGACCCAGTACTTC | - | - | TRBJ2-5 | TRBV9
CSVVGQMNTEAFF | TGCAGCGTGGTAGGACAGATGAACACTGAAGCTTTCTTT | - | - | TRBJ1-1 | TRBV29-1
CASSAQGNTEAFF | TGTGCCAGCAGCGCTCAGGGGAACACTGAAGCTTTCTTT | - | - | TRBJ1-1 | TRBV7-9
CASSPPSGGYTF | TGTGCCAGCAGCCCGCCGTCCGGTGGCTACACCTTC | - | once | TRBJ1-2 | TRBV7-9
CASSIVGRNQPQHF | TGTGCCAGTAGTATAGTCGGCAGGAATCAGCCCCAGCATTTT | - | - | TRBJ1-5 | TRBV19
CASSYSRGNEQFF | TGTGCCAGCAGTTACTCGAGGGGGAATGAGCAGTTCTTC | - | - | TRBJ2-1 | TRBV6-2/TRBV6-3
CASSVGAGGNTGELFF | TGTGCCAGCAGCGTAGGGGCAGGGGGCAACACCGGGGAGCTGTTTTTT | TRBD1 | - | TRBJ2-2 | TRBV9
CASRADSINTGELFF | TGTGCCAGCAGAGCGGACAGTATCAACACCGGGGAGCTGTTTTTT | - | once | TRBJ2-2 | TRBV5-5
CAISGAGEGTEQYF | TGTGCCATCAGTGGGGCGGGAGAGGGTACCGAGCAGTACTTC | TRBD2 | - | TRBJ2-7 | TRBV10-3
CASRPGQGPYEQYF | TGTGCCAGCAGACCGGGACAGGGTCCCTACGAGCAGTACTTC | TRBD1 | - | TRBJ2-7 | TRBV6-6
CASSHERGSETQYF | TGTGCCAGCAGCCACGAAAGGGGTTCGGAGACCCAGTACTTC | - | - | TRBJ2-5 | TRBV27
CASRLGGNTEAFF | TGTGCCAGCAGACTGGGGGGGAACACTGAAGCTTTCTTT | - | - | TRBJ1-1 | TRBV12-3/TRBV12-4
CASSDRGLGYNEQFF | TGTGCCAGCAGCGACAGGGGGCTAGGCTACAATGAGCAGTTCTTC | TRBD1 | few | TRBJ2-1 | TRBV9
CASSLGTGRNEKLFF | TGCGCCAGCAGCTTGGGGACAGGGAGAAATGAAAAACTGTTTTTT | TRBD1 | - | TRBJ1-4 | TRBV5-1
CASSGRVVASGAGEQYF | TGTGCCAGTAGTGGACGGGTGGTCGCTAGCGGAGCGGGAGAGCAGTACTTC | TRBD2 | - | TRBJ2-7 | TRBV19
CASSEERGGAFF | TGTGCCAGCAGTGAAGAACGGGGGGGAGCTTTCTTT | - | - | TRBJ1-1 | TRBV2
CAISGTGAEQYF | TGTGCCATCAGTGGGACAGGGGCCGAGCAGTACTTC | TRBD1 | - | TRBJ2-7 | TRBV10-3
CASSPTSGGKRQFF | TGTGCCAGCAGTCCGACTAGCGGGGGAAAACGGCAGTTCTTC | TRBD2 | - | TRBJ2-1 | TRBV5-5
CASSPTSGDYEQFF | TGTGCCAGCTCCCCGACTAGCGGAGATTATGAGCAGTTCTTC | TRBD2 | - | TRBJ2-1 | TRBV18
CASSPRRDLPNEQFF | TGTGCCAGCAGCCCACGCAGGGATCTACCCAATGAGCAGTTCTTC | - | - | TRBJ2-1 | TRBV5-6
CATSRDPRTGQFASYRDTEAFF | TGTGCCACCAGCAGAGATCCGCGGACCGGACAGTTTGCAAGCTATCGCGACACTGAAGCTTTCTTT | - | - | TRBJ1-1 | TRBV15
CASRAGTGWSYEQYF | TGTGCCAGCAGGGCCGGGACAGGGTGGTCCTACGAGCAGTACTTC | TRBD1 | - | TRBJ2-7 | TRBV6-5
CASPHENTEGQVSEQYF | TGTGCCAGCCCTCATGAAAATACGGAGGGACAGGTCTCCGAGCAGTACTTC | TRBD1 | - | TRBJ2-7 | TRBV2
CASSLLQGFREKLFF | TGTGCCAGCAGCCTCTTACAGGGTTTTCGTGAAAAACTGTTTTTT | - | - | TRBJ1-4 | TRBV5-5
CAWSEDRGPRANYGYTF | TGTGCCTGGAGTGAGGACAGGGGCCCCCGGGCTAACTATGGCTACACCTTC | TRBD1 | - | TRBJ1-2 | TRBV30
CASSSKLAGTVETQYF | TGTGCCAGCAGTTCCAAACTAGCGGGAACGGTGGAGACCCAGTACTTC | TRBD2 | - | TRBJ2-5 | TRBV27
CSVESMQDHRGLETQYF | TGCAGCGTTGAATCAATGCAGGACCACAGGGGGTTAGAGACCCAGTACTTC | TRBD1 | - | TRBJ2-5 | TRBV29-1
CASRGGDEGDEQFF | TGCGCCAGCAGAGGGGGGGACGAGGGGGATGAGCAGTTCTTC | - | - | TRBJ2-1 | TRBV10-1
CASSPQTTTTGLSYGYTF | TGTGCCAGCAGCCCTCAAACAACCACGACAGGACTTTCTTATGGCTACACCTTC | - | few | TRBJ1-2 | TRBV9
CASSLDGSAQYF | TGTGCCAGCAGCTTAGACGGGAGTGCGCAGTATTTT | - | - | TRBJ2-3 | TRBV7-8
CASTTGGNTGELFF | TGTGCTAGCACGACAGGGGGAAATACCGGGGAGCTGTTTTTT | TRBD1 | - | TRBJ2-2 | TRBV7-7